Following are 8 T cell receptor beta chains from one sample sequenced in a study of CD4 T cell repertoires and nickel. TCRdb fed the RT-PCR reads into MiXCR, producing one record per CDR3 protein. The sample includes 290 or so distinct CDR3 sequences, approximately 80% of them seen just once. Sequencing input: CD4+ T cells from blood, not recorded whether cultured. The receptors come from a human donor in a nickel allergy study, with or without nickel allergy (not recorded which). It is not recorded whether this sample comes from one donor or several.

The rearrangement links TRBV6-6 to TRBJ2-3; TRBD2 matches at 7 bases. V lost 7 bases to trimming and J lost 2 bases; unmatched junction nucleotides: 9. The CDR3 has 15 residues. Per the germline V gene, CDR1 is MNHNY and CDR2 is SVGAGI (reference sequence). The CDR3 DNA follows: TGTGCCAGCACACCCGCTAGCGGTCACACAGATACGCAGTATTTT. Amino acid sequence: CASTPASGHTDTQYF.

This rearrangement joins TRBV20-1 to TRBJ1-1; 9 bases align to TRBD1. In germline, CDR1 is DFQATT, CDR2 SNEGSKA (reference sequence). The CDR3 has 14 residues. V lost 1 base, J lost 11 bases, and 11 bases stayed unmatched. CDR3 bases: TGCAGTGCTAGAGTCCTGGAACAGGGGGCGAGGGCTTTCTTT. Translating it yields CSARVLEQGARAFF.

V usage is TRBV10-3 and J usage is TRBJ1-3, with D possibly TRBD1 on 6 matching bases. Germline-derived CDR1 and CDR2 are ENHRY and SYGVKD. V shed 8 bases and J shed 4 bases, with 15 bases lying between them. CDR3 length: 14 residues. Here the CDR3 reads CAISRSGEGNTIYF. The DNA of the CDR3 is TGTGCCATCTCCCGCTCAGGGGAAGGAAACACCATATATTTT.

This rearrangement joins TRBV7-9 to TRBJ1-2; D ambiguous. The CDR3 spans 11 residues. Germline V lookup: CDR1 SEHNR, CDR2 FQNEAQ (reference sequence). V lost 2 bases, J lost 4 bases, and 2 bases lay in between. The DNA of the CDR3 is TGTGCCAGCAGCTTAACCTATGGCTACACCTTC. Translating gives CASSLTYGYTF. The variable domain in full, completed from reference TRBV7-9 and TRBJ1-2, reads DTGVSQNPRHKITKRGQNVTFRCDPISEHNRLYWYRQTLGQGPEFLTYFQNEAQLEKSRLLSDRFSAERPKGSFSTLEIQRTEQGDSAMYLCASSLTYGYTFGSGTRLTVV.

The rearrangement links TRBV20-1 to TRBJ2-5; tentative D call: TRBD1 (6 bases). The germline V gene has CDR1 DFQATT and CDR2 SNEGSKA (reference sequence). The CDR3 has 12 residues. Trimming left V 6 bases short and J 2 bases short, with 10 bases between. This chain's CDR3 is CSANQGQETQYF. The CDR3 coding sequence is TGCAGTGCGAACCAGGGGCAAGAGACCCAGTACTTC.

The chain uses TRBV9 and TRBJ1-2, with D perhaps matching TRBD1 (6 bases). V lost 3 bases to trimming and J lost 4 bases, with 16 bases between them. This CDR3 contains 15 residues. Germline V gene lookup returns CDR1 SGDLS and CDR2 YYNGEE. The CDR3 reads CASSASNRGGYGYTF. The CDR3 coding sequence is TGTGCCAGCAGCGCCTCAAATAGGGGGGGCTATGGCTACACCTTC.

CDR3 sequence reads: CSAGGAYGYTF. The CDR3 DNA is TGCAGTGCCGGGGGGGCGTATGGCTACACCTTC. The chain is built from TRBV20-1 and TRBJ1-2; D perhaps matches TRBD1 (6 bases). The germline V gene has CDR1 DFQATT and CDR2 SNEGSKA (reference sequence). The V gene lost 6 bases and the J gene lost 5 bases, with 10 bases spanning the gap. There are 11 residues in the CDR3.

This clonotype has just a few counts. This chain connects TRBV28 to TRBJ1-2, with 7 positions matching TRBD1. Germline lookup yields CDR1 MDHEN and CDR2 SYDVKM. After removal of 8 bases from V and 4 bases from J, the junction contained 10 bases not matched to a gene. This CDR3 region has 14 residues. DNA of the CDR3: TGTGCCAGCGGGGAAAACAGGGGCGGCTATGGCTACACCTTC. It yields the protein CASGENRGGYGYTF.